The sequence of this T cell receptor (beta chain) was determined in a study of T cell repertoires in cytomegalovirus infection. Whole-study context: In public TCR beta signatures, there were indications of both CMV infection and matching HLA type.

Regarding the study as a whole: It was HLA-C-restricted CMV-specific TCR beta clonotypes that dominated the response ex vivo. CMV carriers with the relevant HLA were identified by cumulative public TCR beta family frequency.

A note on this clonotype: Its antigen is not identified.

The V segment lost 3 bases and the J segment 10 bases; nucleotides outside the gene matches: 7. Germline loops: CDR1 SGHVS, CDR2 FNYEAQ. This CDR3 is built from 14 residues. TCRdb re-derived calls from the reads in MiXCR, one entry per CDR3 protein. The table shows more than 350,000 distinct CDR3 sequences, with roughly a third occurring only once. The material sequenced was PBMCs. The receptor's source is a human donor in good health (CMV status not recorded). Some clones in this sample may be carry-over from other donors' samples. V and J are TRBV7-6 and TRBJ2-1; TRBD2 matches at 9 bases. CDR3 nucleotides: TGTGCCAGCAGCTTTGGAGCGGGGGGCGGAGAGCAGTTCTTC. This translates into CASSFGAGGGEQFF. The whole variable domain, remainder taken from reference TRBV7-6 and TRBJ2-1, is GAGVSQSPRYKVTKRGQDVALRCDPISGHVSLYWYRQALGQGPEFLTYFNYEAQQDKSGLPNDRFSAERPEGSISTLTIQRTEQRDSAMYRCASSFGAGGGEQFFGPGTRLTVL.